This record concerns one T cell receptor (beta chain) sequence. Its antigen is undetermined. The data are from a study of T cell responses to AZD1222 COVID-19 vaccine. Study results and caveats: The sample set comprised mostly white British donors with more females, and clonal diversity was possibly underestimated.

In germline, CDR1 is SGHNT, CDR2 YYREEE (reference sequence). This CDR3 has 12 amino acids. Trimming shortened V by 4 bases and J by 4 bases, and 8 bases separated the two germline ends. TCRdb keeps only in-frame clones here, not all; method: immunoSEQ multiplex PCR. This table has about 90,000 clones, about 85% appearing once. This TCR derives from an adult who received the AZD1222 COVID-19 vaccine. The sequencing here drew on peripheral blood, taken 28 days after the second AZD1222 dose. The chain employs TRBV5-4 and TRBJ2-5; D ambiguous. As DNA, the CDR3 is TGTGCCAGCAGCCGGATGGGAGAGACCCAGTACTTC. Protein sequence: CASSRMGETQYF.